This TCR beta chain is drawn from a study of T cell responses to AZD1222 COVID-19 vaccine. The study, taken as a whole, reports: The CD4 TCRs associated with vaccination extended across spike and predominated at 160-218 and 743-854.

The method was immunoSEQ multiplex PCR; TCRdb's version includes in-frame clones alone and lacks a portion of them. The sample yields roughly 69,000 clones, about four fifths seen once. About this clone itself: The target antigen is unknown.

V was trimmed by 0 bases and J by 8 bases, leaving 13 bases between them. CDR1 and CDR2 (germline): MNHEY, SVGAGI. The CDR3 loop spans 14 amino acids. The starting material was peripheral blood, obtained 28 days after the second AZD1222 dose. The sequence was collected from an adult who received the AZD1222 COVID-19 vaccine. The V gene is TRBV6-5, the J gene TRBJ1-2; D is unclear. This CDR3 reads CASSYSVGIRGYTF. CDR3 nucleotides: TGTGCCAGCAGTTACTCGGTGGGGATCCGCGGCTACACCTTC.